These 13 T cell receptor beta chains share one sample of origin, sequenced in a study of identical twins. Each CDR3 protein is one row after TCRdb ran MiXCR on the 5' RACE reads. The sample has roughly 250,000 distinct CDR3 sequences, approximately 7.3% seen once. These data also formed part of another study, on yellow fever vaccine responses in identical twins.

The sample comprised CD8+ T cells sorted from blood. These receptors were taken from a woman aged 18-30 years in good health.

In its sample, this clonotype was seen a few times. The chain couples TRBV10-2 to TRBJ2-1; a possible D gene is TRBD2 (8 bases). The length of the CDR3 is 14 residues. Germline V lookup: CDR1 WSHSY, CDR2 SAAADI. V lost 10 bases and J 4 bases, leaving 17 bases between the germline ends. This chain's CDR3 is CATSGGTDYNEQFF. The CDR3 nucleotides read TGCGCCACCTCGGGAGGGACAGATTACAATGAGCAGTTCTTC.

This clonotype occurred a few times. This chain joins TRBV5-1 and TRBJ2-5; D is undetermined. The V gene's germline CDR1 is SGHRS and CDR2 YFSETQ. This CDR3 spans 15 amino acids. V was shortened by 0 bases and J by 2 bases, with 11 bases between the two germline ends. The CDR3 nucleotides are TGCGCCAGCAGCTTGGCCGTTCCAGGTCAAGAGACCCAGTACTTC. This codes for CASSLAVPGQETQYF.

J is TRBJ2-7 and V is TRBV6-1; maybe TRBD2 (6 bases). Germline-derived CDR1 and CDR2 are MNHNS and SASEGT. There are 14 residues in the CDR3. The V end lost 4 bases, the J end lost 3 bases, and 13 bases lay between the germline ends. The chain's CDR3 is CASSAEGTLYEQYV. The CDR3 DNA reads TGTGCCAGCAGTGCTGAAGGGACTCTCTACGAGCAGTACGTC.

The V gene is TRBV5-1, the J gene TRBJ2-3, with 8 bases aligning to TRBD2. Germline trimming cut 1 base from V and 2 bases from J; bases unmatched to any gene: 3. Germline V gene sequence: CDR1 SGHRS, CDR2 YFSETQ. CDR3 length equals 15 residues. DNA of the CDR3: TGCGCCAGCAGCTTGAGCGGGAGTGACACAGATACGCAGTATTTT. It translates to CASSLSGSDTDTQYF.

This clonotype has ten or more counts. V is TRBV12-3 or TRBV12-4 and J is TRBJ2-7; D perhaps matches TRBD2 (6 bases). This CDR3 spans 13 amino acids. V was shortened by 5 bases and J by 4 bases, with 12 bases between the two germline ends. The DNA for the CDR3 is TGTGCCAGCAGTGCCGCGGGACCTTACGAGCAGTACTTC. This encodes CASSAAGPYEQYF.

The V gene is TRBV11-1, the J gene TRBJ2-5; D is uncertain. Between the trimmed V and J ends, which lost 3 bases and 2 bases, there was a span of 13 bases. The CDR3 sequence is 15 residues long. Germline V gene data show CDR1 as SGHAT and CDR2 as FQDESV (reference sequence). As DNA, the CDR3 is TGTGCCAGCAGCTTTACCCTAGAGGATCAAGAGACCCAGTACTTC. Amino acids: CASSFTLEDQETQYF.

In its sample, this clonotype was seen a few times. This chain joins TRBV29-1 and TRBJ1-1; D gene ambiguous. CDR3 length equals 14 residues. Trimming shortened V by 1 base and J by 1 base, and 10 bases separated the two germline ends. Germline values: CDR1 SQVTM, CDR2 ANQGSEA. The CDR3: CSVEVGSQNTEAFF. CDR3 sequence (DNA): TGCAGCGTTGAAGTAGGGAGTCAGAACACTGAAGCTTTCTTT.

The chain links TRBV27 to TRBJ2-5, with 9 bases identical to TRBD1. From germline, CDR1 is MNHEY and CDR2 SMNVEV (reference sequence). V shed 3 bases, J shed 2 bases, and the junction held 4 bases outside the gene matches. There are 15 residues in the CDR3. The CDR3 here is CASSFSGTGQETQYF. DNA for the CDR3: TGTGCCAGCAGTTTCTCCGGGACAGGGCAAGAGACCCAGTACTTC.

This clonotype was counted many times. The rearrangement uses TRBV6-5 and TRBJ2-1; TRBD2 matches at 12 bases. Trimming cost V 2 bases and J 5 bases; bases outside gene matches: 4. CDR1 and CDR2 (germline): MNHEY, SVGAGI. The CDR3 is made up of 16 amino acids. This CDR3 reads CASSYPSGGANNEQFF. The CDR3 nucleotides read TGTGCCAGCAGTTACCCTAGCGGGGGGGCCAACAATGAGCAGTTCTTC.

The sample holds many counts of this clonotype. V usage is TRBV12-3 or TRBV12-4 and J usage is TRBJ2-3; D is uncertain. The CDR3 runs to 11 residues. V gave up 7 bases and J gave up 3 bases, with 5 bases separating them. The CDR3 loop is CASMETDTQYF. The CDR3 DNA reads as TGTGCCAGCATGGAGACAGATACGCAGTATTTT.

This clonotype showed up many times. CDR3 DNA sequence: TGTGCCAGCACGGCGGACAGGGAAGGGAATCAGCCCCAGCATTTT. This encodes CASTADREGNQPQHF. The gene calls are TRBV27 and TRBJ1-5; 8 bases fit TRBD1. This CDR3 has 15 residues. V gave up 7 bases and J gave up 4 bases; unmatched junction bases: 9. From germline, CDR1 is MNHEY and CDR2 SMNVEV (reference sequence).

This clonotype came up a few times. CDR3 protein: CASSGRDRGSSTDTQYF. The CDR3 coding sequence is TGTGCCAGCAGTGGCCGGGACAGGGGATCGTCCACAGATACGCAGTATTTT. V gene TRBV2 combines with J gene TRBJ2-3; 10 nucleotides match TRBD1. The length of the CDR3 is 17 residues. The ends lost 4 bases at V and 2 bases at J; junction bases unmatched: 9. Germline CDR1 reads SNHLY; CDR2 reads FYNNEI.

The sample holds a few counts of this clonotype. The DNA for the CDR3 is TGTGCCAGCAGCCCACAGGGTAATCAACCCGGGGAGCTGTTTTTT. Protein: CASSPQGNQPGELFF. V and J are TRBV11-2 and TRBJ2-2, with D perhaps matching TRBD1 (6 bases). This CDR3 is built from 15 residues. V was cut by 5 bases and J by 6 bases, with 16 bases left in between. CDR1 and CDR2 from the germline V gene are SGHAT and FQNNGV.